This TCR beta chain is drawn from a study of shared clonotypes between healthy human individuals. Study as a whole: Each donor had three CD4 naive, three CD4 memory, two CD8 naive and one CD8 memory plate.

Original methodology: From ImmunoSEQ came sequences covering only the junction and carrying no quality scores, so filtering differed. Profiled with immunoSEQ multiplex PCR; TCRdb holds only in-frame clones, not every one. V and J calls and clone size come straight from that table; D and trimming were deduced from the DNA. The data contain roughly 1,000,000 clones, approximately 80% of them singletons. Concerning this clone: What it recognizes is unknown.

Germline CDR1 LNHDA, CDR2 SQIVND (reference sequence). J lost 0 bases, V lost 8 bases, and 6 bases had no gene match. The CDR3 has 16 residues. The study, taken as a whole, reports: Apart from blood, nothing was sampled; tissue repertoires likely differ. Clonotypes shared by all four sorted-subset donors had higher generation probabilities than non-shared clonotypes.

This sequence was found in a man aged 18 to 30 in good health. Some clones in this sample may be carry-over from other donors' samples. The sample comprised memory CD4+ T cells from PBMCs. The subset here: CD45RA-negative fraction. The chain has TRBV19 and TRBJ2-1; 11 bases are a match to TRBD2. The CDR3 region has the DNA TGTGCCAGTTCACCCGGGACTAGCGGCTCCTACAATGAGCAGTTCTTC. It translates to CASSPGTSGSYNEQFF.